This TCR beta chain was sequenced during a study of shared clonotypes between healthy human individuals. Overall study context: The composition of the donors was a couple of women and a few men aged 18 to 49.

Germline CDR1 reads SGHRS; CDR2 reads YFSETQ. V shed 4 bases, J shed 9 bases, and the junction held 12 bases outside the gene matches. The CDR3 has 14 residues. The assay was carried out at the deep level. The input for sorted-subset replicate PCRs was about 0.2 ug DNA, around 27,000 T cell genomes. Original data processing: ImmunoSEQ supplied junction-only sequences lacking quality scores, so filtering was different. Libraries were prepared by immunoSEQ multiplex PCR; TCRdb keeps only in-frame clonotypes and omits some of them. V and J calls and clone size are as listed in that table; D and trimming were resolved from the DNA. In the table there are around 1,100,000 clones, approximately 75% of which are singletons.

This chain joins TRBV5-1 and TRBJ2-5, with 7 positions matching TRBD2. The receptor was derived from a man aged 18 to 29 in good health. Some clones in this sample may be carry-over from other donors' samples. Material for sequencing was memory CD4+ T cells from PBMCs. Subset in this sample: CD45RA-negative fraction. In nucleotides, the CDR3 is TGCGCCAGCAGCGCCCTAGGGCTAGCGGACCCCCAGTACTTC. Amino acid sequence: CASSALGLADPQYF.